This TCR beta chain comes out of a study of OX40 agonist ivuxolimab in advanced cancers. Background on the study: Ivuxolimab, an agonistic anti-OX40 (CD134) antibody, was given to patients.

Assay used: immunoSEQ multiplex PCR; TCRdb lists only in-frame clones, some missing. This sample carries around 76,000 clones, 87% of them seen once, and the ten largest clones take about 0.57%. Sequencing used CD4+ or CD8+ T cells sorted from blood, obtained in a trial of the OX40 agonist ivuxolimab. This sequence originates from an adult with an advanced solid tumor such as melanoma, head and neck, liver or kidney cancer.

CDR3 nucleotides: TGTGCCAGCAGCTACACTGGGACGGCTGGCTACACCTTC. This gives the protein CASSYTGTAGYTF. The rearrangement joins TRBV27 to TRBJ1-2, with D maybe TRBD1 (5 bases). Germline V gives CDR1 MNHEY, CDR2 SMNVEV (reference sequence). V was pared by 6 bases and J by 7 bases, with 15 bases between. The CDR3 has 13 amino acids.